Listed below are T cell receptor beta chains from one sample, sequenced in a study of beta chain features in type 1 diabetes. Sequencing used immunoSEQ multiplex PCR; TCRdb keeps in-frame clones, though not all of them. The table lists 300,000 to 350,000 clones, 8% of them singletons. The sequencing input was central memory CD4+ T cells from blood. The receptors stem from a woman under 30 in good health. Both conserved end residues are part of each CDR3. D genes are given only for firm matches. Expanded clones are given a class, and other clones once, few, many or no size at all.

few,TRBV9,TRBJ2-3,.,TGTGCCAGCAGCGCACACGTCGGCACAGATACGCAGTATTTT,CASSAHVGTDTQYF
few,TRBV5-1,TRBJ2-1,TRBD2,TGCGCCAGCAGCAGCGGGGCTAGCGTTACCAATGAGCAGTTCTTC,CASSSGASVTNEQFF
few,TRBV7-2,TRBJ2-3,.,TGTGCCAGCAGCCCTACTACAGATACGCAGTATTTT,CASSPTTDTQYF
few,TRBV7-2,TRBJ2-3,.,TGTGCCAGCAGCTTTTCGGGCGATACGCAGTATTTT,CASSFSGDTQYF
.,TRBV7-2,TRBJ2-5,.,TGTGCCAGCAGCTCTGGGGAGACCCAGTACTTC,CASSSGETQYF
few,TRBV5-1,TRBJ2-1,TRBD2,TGCGCCAGCAGCCCGGGGCGGGAGACGTACAACAATGAGCAGTTCTTC,CASSPGRETYNNEQFF
once,TRBV6-1,TRBJ2-3,.,TGTGCCAGCAGTGTGATCTCGGATACGCAGTATTTT,CASSVISDTQYF
.,TRBV7-9,TRBJ2-5,.,TGTGCCAGCAGCTTTAGGACGTTATTTTACGGAGGTGACCAAGAGACCCAGTACTTC,CASSFRTLFYGGDQETQYF
.,TRBV5-4,TRBJ2-7,.,TGTGCCAGCAGCTTGGATCCCGGCTCTACCTACGAGCAGTACTTC,CASSLDPGSTYEQYF
.,TRBV7-2,TRBJ2-5,TRBD2,TGTGCCAGCAGCTCGCTTGGGACTAGCGGACAAGAGACCCAGTACTTC,CASSSLGTSGQETQYF
few,TRBV7-2,TRBJ2-6,.,TGTGCCAGCAGCTTTTTTCTCTCTGGGGCCAACGTCCTGACTTTC,CASSFFLSGANVLTF
few,TRBV6-6,TRBJ2-7,.,TGTGCCAGCGGGTCAGGGGCTGGGGTTTACGAGCAGTACTTC,CASGSGAGVYEQYF
.,TRBV5-1,TRBJ1-1,.,TGCGCCAGCAGCTTGGATGGGAAGGGATTGGCTTTCTTT,CASSLDGKGLAFF
.,TRBV28,TRBJ1-5,.,TGTGCCAGCAGTTTCACCATAAATAAGCCCCAGCATTTT,CASSFTINKPQHF
few,TRBV5-5,TRBJ2-4,TRBD2,TGTGCCAGCGGTTTAGCGGGATCGGAAGCCATTCAGTACTTC,CASGLAGSEAIQYF
few,TRBV13,TRBJ1-3,.,TGTGCCAGCAGCACCCCGAACAGCAGACCTGGAAACACCATATATTTT,CASSTPNSRPGNTIYF
few,TRBV5-1,TRBJ2-1,TRBD2,TGCGCCAGCAGCTCGGGAGTGACTAGCAGCTACAATGAGCAGTTCTTC,CASSSGVTSSYNEQFF
few,TRBV28,TRBJ2-5,.,TGTGCCAGCAGTCCACTCTCTAGCGAAGAGACCCAGTACTTC,CASSPLSSEETQYF
few,TRBV7-2,TRBJ2-1,TRBD2,TGTGCCAGCAGCTACATTAGCGGGAGTGGGTATGAGCAGTTCTTC,CASSYISGSGYEQFF
few,TRBV7-2,TRBJ1-2,.,TGTGCCAGCAGCTCGCAGGGTTTCGGCTATGGCTACACCTTC,CASSSQGFGYGYTF
few,TRBV6-1,TRBJ1-2,.,TGTGCCAGCAGTGAATCGTCAAGCTATGGCTACACCTTC,CASSESSSYGYTF
few,TRBV25-1,TRBJ2-5,.,TGTGCCAGCAGTGAATCGGCAGGGTGGCAAGAGACCCAGTACTTC,CASSESAGWQETQYF
few,TRBV5-4,TRBJ2-3,.,TGTGCCAGCAGCTTTTCAGTAGGAGCAGATACGCAGTATTTT,CASSFSVGADTQYF
.,TRBV7-2,TRBJ1-3,.,TGTGCCAGCAGCTTAATGGCAATCTACTCTGGAAACACCATATATTTT,CASSLMAIYSGNTIYF
.,TRBV20-1,TRBJ2-1,.,TGCAGTGCTGTCGACTTTAAGCAGTTCTTC,CSAVDFKQFF
once,TRBV23-1,TRBJ2-5,TRBD1,TGCGCCAGATCGAGTGAGGGACAGGGTAACCTACGGCAGTACTTC,CARSSEGQGNLRQYF
.,TRBV28,TRBJ2-3,TRBD2,TGTGCCAGCAGTCCCCTAGCGGGAGGACTCAGGGATACGCAGTATTTT,CASSPLAGGLRDTQYF
.,TRBV9,TRBJ2-7,TRBD2,TGTGCCAGCAGCGCTCGGGCCAGGGAGGGTGAGCAGTACTTC,CASSARAREGEQYF
few,TRBV7-9,TRBJ1-2,.,TGTGCCAGCAGCTCCATTAGACCTAACTATGGCTACACCTTC,CASSSIRPNYGYTF
many,TRBV6-6,TRBJ2-1,.,TGTGCCAGCAGTTACGGGATGGGACGCTACAATGAGCAGTTCTTC,CASSYGMGRYNEQFF
.,TRBV11-2,TRBJ2-3,TRBD1,TGTGCCAGCAGCTTATTGACAGGGGCGACCCTCACAGATACGCAGTATTTT,CASSLLTGATLTDTQYF
.,TRBV7-6,TRBJ1-5,.,TGTGCCAGCAGCTCAGGGGCCAGCTGGAAAAGCAATCAGCCCCAGCATTTT,CASSSGASWKSNQPQHF
.,TRBV20-1,TRBJ1-1,.,TGCATTGCAGAGGGGGACACTGAAGCTTTCTTT,CIAEGDTEAFF
few,TRBV7-9,TRBJ2-1,.,TGTGCCAGCAGCTCACGGACCCGAGGAGACAATGAGCAGTTCTTC,CASSSRTRGDNEQFF
few,TRBV9,TRBJ1-2,.,TGTGCCAGCAGCCCCCATCTGGGCTCACAAGATGGCTACACCTTC,CASSPHLGSQDGYTF
few,TRBV27,TRBJ2-7,TRBD2,TGTGCCAGCAGTCGGACTAGCGGGAGGGAGCAGTACTTC,CASSRTSGREQYF
few,TRBV15,TRBJ1-2,TRBD1,TGTGCCACCAGCAGAGGGGACAGGGGCACTTATGGCTACACCTTC,CATSRGDRGTYGYTF
.,TRBV7-2,TRBJ2-3,TRBD2,TGTGCCAGCAGCTTAGTAGGGGCGGGAGCGGGCACAGATACGCAGTATTTT,CASSLVGAGAGTDTQYF
few,TRBV2,TRBJ2-7,TRBD1,TGTGCCGCTGCACGGGACAGCAACGAGCAGTACTTC,CAAARDSNEQYF
.,TRBV6-1,TRBJ1-1,.,TGTGCCAGCAGGTTCAGACTGAACACTGAAGCTTTCTTT,CASRFRLNTEAFF
many,TRBV28,TRBJ2-7,TRBD1,TGTGCCAGCCGTGACCGGACAGGGGGCGAGCAGTACTTC,CASRDRTGGEQYF
.,TRBV7-2,TRBJ2-7,TRBD1,TGTGCCAGCAGCCGGACAGGGGTACTTTACGGTGGCTACGAGCAGTACTTC,CASSRTGVLYGGYEQYF
many,TRBV7-8,TRBJ2-3,.,TGTGCCAGCAGCTTAGAGGCAGGGACGCAGTATTTT,CASSLEAGTQYF
few,TRBV4-1,TRBJ2-7,TRBD2,TGCGCCAGCAGCCCCCTGGTGACTAGCGGGAACTACGAGCAGTACTTC,CASSPLVTSGNYEQYF
.,TRBV10-2,TRBJ1-2,TRBD1,TGCGCCACCCGCCGGGGCAGGGGGCCCACCAACTATGGCTACACCTTC,CATRRGRGPTNYGYTF
.,TRBV6-7,TRBJ2-1,TRBD2,TGTGCCAGCAGTTACTCGTCTTCGCCTAGCGGGAGAGGCGTTGAGCAGTTCTTC,CASSYSSSPSGRGVEQFF
few,TRBV2,TRBJ2-3,TRBD2,TGTGCCAGCAGTGGAACTAGCGGGAAGCGGGCAGATACGCAGTATTTT,CASSGTSGKRADTQYF
few,TRBV29-1,TRBJ1-1,.,TGCAGCGTTGTGGGCTACACTGAAGCTTTCTTT,CSVVGYTEAFF
few,TRBV2,TRBJ2-3,.,TGTGCCAGCAGTGACCGGACAGATACGCAGTATTTT,CASSDRTDTQYF
.,TRBV11-2,TRBJ2-3,.,TGTGCCAGCAGCTTGGGGATTACAGATACGCAGTATTTT,CASSLGITDTQYF
.,TRBV6-5,TRBJ2-3,.,TGTGCCAGCAGTTATGGGCGATCTGGGTTCACAGATACGCAGTATTTT,CASSYGRSGFTDTQYF
.,TRBV7-9,TRBJ2-1,TRBD2,TGTGCCAGCAGCTGGACTAGCGCGCAGGATGAGCAGTTCTTC,CASSWTSAQDEQFF
.,TRBV28,TRBJ1-2,.,TGTGCCAGCAGTTTCCGCGGATCTTACTATGGCTACACCTTC,CASSFRGSYYGYTF
few,TRBV7-9,TRBJ2-5,.,TGTGCCAGCAGCTTATTTGGCACACAAGAGACCCAGTACTTC,CASSLFGTQETQYF
.,TRBV2,TRBJ2-7,.,TGTGCCAGCAGTGAACAGGCCTACGAGCAGTACTTC,CASSEQAYEQYF